These 7 T cell receptor beta chains share one sample of origin, sequenced in a study of molecular identifiers for immune sequencing clone quantification. One entry per CDR3 protein, called by TCRdb with MiXCR from the PCR reads. The table shows 20,000 to 30,000 distinct CDR3 sequences, with roughly 17% occurring only once. The sequenced sample consisted of naive CD8+ T cells from blood, with Jurkat cell RNA spiked in. Described subset: FACS-sorted CD8+CD4-CCR7+CD45RA+ naive T cells. These receptors originate from a human donor in good health. Some libraries in this study had Jurkat cell RNA spiked in.

There are many counts of this clonotype. The chain recombines TRBV7-9 with TRBJ2-7; 9 bases agree with TRBD1. The CDR3 loop spans 13 amino acids. Germline assignment: CDR1 SEHNR and CDR2 FQNEAQ (reference sequence). The V and J ends lost 4 bases and 5 bases, in that order; junction bases with no gene match: 3. In DNA, the CDR3 is TGTGCCAGCAGCTCTGGGGACAGGGACGAGCAGTACTTC. The encoded protein is CASSSGDRDEQYF.

This clonotype occurred many times. V usage is TRBV7-9 and J usage is TRBJ2-7; 10 bases line up with TRBD2. Germline assignment: CDR1 SEHNR and CDR2 FQNEAQ (reference sequence). CDR3 length: 16 amino acids. Unmatched junction bases numbered 5, after V lost 1 base and J lost 2 bases. This CDR3 is CASSLGLGTSAYEQYF. Here the CDR3 DNA reads TGTGCCAGCAGCTTAGGGTTGGGGACTAGCGCCTACGAGCAGTACTTC.

Many counts were recorded for this clonotype. The chain couples TRBV2 to TRBJ2-5; the D gene is possibly TRBD2 (5 bases). Germline CDR1 reads SNHLY; CDR2 reads FYNNEI. The CDR3 totals 14 residues. V dropped 7 bases and J dropped 0 bases, with 12 bases sitting between them. DNA of the CDR3: TGTGCCAGCACCCGAACGGGGTACCAAGAGACCCAGTACTTC. Its protein product is CASTRTGYQETQYF. Filled out from reference TRBV2 and TRBJ2-5, the complete variable domain reads EPEVTQTPSHQVTQMGQEVILRCVPISNHLYFYWYRQILGQKVEFLVSFYNNEISEKSEIFDDQFSVERPDGSNFTLKIRSTKLEDSAMYFCASTRTGYQETQYFGPGTRLLVL.

As for this clonotype: A read error may be the cause here, since a much bigger clone is one base away. The chain recombines TRBV7-9 with TRBJ2-7; weak D call: TRBD2 (5 bases). The CDR3 is 13 residues long. The V gene's germline CDR1 is SEHNR and CDR2 FQNEAQ (reference sequence). The CDR3: CASSLAGEYERYF. The CDR3 DNA reads as TGTGCCAGCAGCTTAGCCGGGGAATACGAGCGGTACTTC.

Note on this clonotype: This may come from a read error, since a much larger clone is one base off. Here the CDR3 omits its conserved ending phenylalanine or tryptophan, so a read error is the likely source. The V and J genes are TRBV20-1 and TRBJ2-5; possibly TRBD2 for D (6 bases). The V gene's germline CDR1 is DFQATT and CDR2 SNEGSKA (reference sequence). The CDR3 consists of 16 residues. The ends were cut back, 1 base at V and 2 bases at J, with 17 bases in the middle. The CDR3 region has the DNA TGCAGTGCTAGAGCGCAGGCAGTCGCGGGGCAAGAGACCCAGTACCTC. Its translation: CSARAQAVAGQETQYL.

Comments on this clonotype: A much larger clone is a single base away; this may be a read error. The chain joins TRBV7-2 to TRBJ2-7; the match to TRBD2 covers 10 bases. The germline gives CDR1 SGHTA, CDR2 FQGNSA. CDR3 length equals 14 residues. CDR3 coding DNA: TGTGCCAGCGGCTTTACTAGCGGGGAGTACGAGCAGTACTTC. It encodes CASGFTSGEYEQYF.

This clonotype occurred many times. The chain recombines TRBV9 with TRBJ2-7, with TRBD2 as a possible D gene (6 bases). This CDR3 is 12 amino acids long. The V gene lost 0 bases and the J gene lost 6 bases, with 7 bases spanning the gap. Germline V lookup: CDR1 SGDLS, CDR2 YYNGEE. The CDR3 sequence is CASSVVGGEQYF. The CDR3 DNA is TGTGCCAGCAGCGTAGTCGGGGGCGAGCAGTACTTC.